This T cell receptor (beta chain) was sequenced in a study of T cell changes during pregnancy in multiple sclerosis. The CDR3 totals 13 residues. The V gene lost 6 bases and the J gene lost 7 bases, with 15 bases spanning the gap. Germline CDR1 and CDR2: MNHEY and SMNVEV (reference sequence). TCRdb's copy holds only in-frame clones and misses some; the assay was immunoSEQ multiplex PCR. The repertoire holds around 130,000 clones, under 95% seen once, with 6.2% in the top ten. The V call is TRBV27, the J call TRBJ1-1; TRBD1 might be the D (6 bases). This specimen consisted of peripheral blood, obtained before pregnancy. This TCR was recovered from a female donor with multiple sclerosis, enrolled in a pregnancy study. The CDR3 sequence is CASSRGAGDEAFF. CDR3 sequence (DNA): TGTGCCAGCAGCCGGGGGGCTGGCGATGAAGCTTTCTTT.